These 17 T cell receptor beta chains came from one sample sequenced in a study of shared clonotypes between healthy human individuals. Profiling relied on immunoSEQ multiplex PCR, and the TCRdb table lists in-frame clones only, not all of them. The sample has around 510,000 clones; around 77% are singletons. The sample comprised PBMCs. These receptors were taken from a woman aged 40 to 50 in good health. Some clones in this sample may be carry-over from other donors' samples.

To note about this clone: This likely reflects a read error, since a far larger clone is one base away. V usage is TRBV30 and J usage is TRBJ1-1; D is uncertain. Germline CDR1 and CDR2: GTSNPN and SVGIG (reference sequence). The CDR3 is 13 residues long. The CDR3 bases are TGTGCCTGTAGTGTAGTACTAGGAACTGAAGCTTTCTTT. Translating gives CACSVVLGTEAFF.

The J gene is TRBJ2-7, the V gene TRBV19; possible D gene TRBD1, 6 bases. The germline V and J ends were trimmed by 7 bases and 3 bases, with 16 bases remaining between them. CDR1 and CDR2 from the germline V gene are LNHDA and SQIVND (reference sequence). CDR3 length: 14 residues. The CDR3 reads CASTGREGDYEQYF. As DNA, the CDR3 is TGTGCCAGTACAGGACGAGAGGGGGACTACGAGCAGTACTTC.

Worth noting for this clone: Germline is not matched at one junction end, which may reflect a read error. The chain carries TRBV10-2 and TRBJ1-4, with D tentatively TRBD1 (5 bases). Germline lookup yields CDR1 WSHSY and CDR2 SAAADI. CDR3 size: 14 residues. CDR3 protein: CASSESTAGGRTTF. CDR3 coding DNA: TGCGCCAGCAGTGAGAGCACAGCGGGAGGTCGGACAACTTTT.

About this clone: At one of its ends the junction is not consistent with the germline gene, which may arise from a read error. CDR3 loop: CASSFPGETQYF. In DNA, the CDR3 is TGTGCCAGTAGCTTTCCGGGGGAGACCCAGTACTTC. The rearrangement links TRBV7-3 to TRBJ2-5; a weak D match, TRBD2 (5 bases). The V gene's germline CDR1 is SGHTA and CDR2 FQGTGA. The CDR3 length is 12 residues.

The chain uses TRBV7-6 and TRBJ2-1; D uncertain. The CDR3 is 13 residues long. Germline loops: CDR1 SGHVS, CDR2 FNYEAQ. V lost 5 bases to trimming and J lost 9 bases, with 14 bases between them. This CDR3 reads CASSPSPVFEQFF. CDR3 DNA: TGTGCCAGCAGCCCCTCTCCGGTGTTTGAGCAGTTCTTC.

The V and J genes are TRBV7-2 and TRBJ1-5, with 7 bases fitting TRBD1. The CDR3 loop spans 14 amino acids. With 6 bases clipped from V and 6 bases from J, the junction kept 8 bases outside the gene matches. Germline values: CDR1 SGHTA, CDR2 FQGNSA. This CDR3 reads CASSRFQGGQPQHF. The CDR3 DNA follows: TGTGCCAGCAGTCGATTCCAGGGGGGTCAGCCCCAGCATTTT.

The chain links TRBV19 to TRBJ1-4; a possible D gene is TRBD1 (5 bases). The CDR3 sequence is 13 residues long. Germline CDR1 LNHDA, CDR2 SQIVND (reference sequence). V gave up 4 bases and J gave up 7 bases, with 10 bases separating them. The CDR3 is CASSSPGGEKLFF. In DNA, the CDR3 is TGTGCCAGTAGTAGTCCGGGGGGTGAAAAACTGTTTTTT.

The CDR3 loop is CASSTSGSYEQYF. The CDR3 DNA is TGTGCCAGCAGTACGAGCGGGAGTTACGAGCAGTACTTC. J is TRBJ2-7 and V is TRBV2, with 8 bases lining up with TRBD2. The V and J ends lost 5 bases and 4 bases, in that order; junction bases with no gene match: 4. Germline V gene data show CDR1 as SNHLY and CDR2 as FYNNEI. This CDR3 is 13 amino acids long.

This clone ranks as medium-sized. This specimen includes other DNA sequences encoding the same CDR3. This chain uses TRBV9 with TRBJ1-3; D unclear. Germline V gives CDR1 SGDLS, CDR2 YYNGEE. The CDR3 contains 14 residues. Trimming removed 4 bases from V and 2 bases from J, with 10 bases in between. CDR3 in DNA: TGTGCCAGCAGCCTCACTTTTGCTGGAAACACCATATATTTT. This sequence encodes CASSLTFAGNTIYF.

The rearrangement joins TRBV5-1 to TRBJ2-2; D is ambiguous. The V gene lost 3 bases and the J gene lost 5 bases, with 8 bases spanning the gap. CDR3 size: 13 residues. CDR1 and CDR2 from the germline V gene are SGHRS and YFSETQ. The CDR3 DNA follows: TGCGCCAGCAGCTCGGACGGGACCGGGGAGCTGTTTTTT. Encoded protein: CASSSDGTGELFF.

The V and J genes are TRBV11-3 and TRBJ1-5; D remains unclear. In germline, CDR1 is SGHNT, CDR2 YENEEA. This CDR3 comprises 14 residues. The V gene lost 0 bases and the J gene lost 7 bases, with 10 bases spanning the gap. In DNA, the CDR3 is TGTGCCAGCAGCTTAGATGACGAGGGCCAGCCCCAGCATTTT. Translating gives CASSLDDEGQPQHF.

The CDR3 nucleotides read TGTGCCAGCAGTGAAGCCTTCGTAGCGGGAAGAGGCACAGATACGCAGTATTTT. Its protein product is CASSEAFVAGRGTDTQYF. The chain has TRBV6-1 and TRBJ2-3; TRBD2 aligns across 8 bases. The germline V gene encodes CDR1 MNHNS and CDR2 SASEGT. This CDR3 comprises 18 residues. Trimming at V came to 0 bases and at J to 1 base, leaving 9 bases not matched to a gene.

V is TRBV6-5 and J is TRBJ2-7; 9 bases are shared with TRBD2. Losses at the gene ends were 7 bases for V and 5 bases for J; bases not matched to a gene: 9. Germline loops: CDR1 MNHEY, CDR2 SVGAGI. There are 14 residues in the CDR3. CDR3 region: CASTAPGTSNEQYF. CDR3 nucleotide sequence: TGTGCCAGCACCGCCCCCGGGACTAGCAACGAGCAGTACTTC.

The sample holds many counts of this clone. V is TRBV5-6 and J is TRBJ2-5; D may be TRBD2 (5 bases). Trimming took 2 bases from V and 2 from J, leaving 16 bases between them. The CDR3 is 16 amino acids. Germline CDR1 reads SGHDT; CDR2 reads YYEEEE. Here the CDR3 reads CASSFGLQAEQETQYF. The CDR3 DNA reads TGTGCCAGCAGCTTTGGCCTGCAAGCGGAACAAGAGACCCAGTACTTC.

V gene TRBV29-1 combines with J gene TRBJ2-7; TRBD1 agrees at 10 bases. CDR3 length: 15 residues. The germline CDR1 and CDR2 sequences are SQVTM and ANQGSEA. The V and J ends lost 4 bases and 1 base, in that order; junction bases with no gene match: 7. The CDR3 nucleotides read TGCAGCGTTGGTGACAGGGGGCGCGGATCCTACGAGCAGTACTTC. Residues: CSVGDRGRGSYEQYF.

This chain uses TRBV5-6 with TRBJ2-7; 7 nucleotides align to TRBD1. Germline CDR1 SGHDT, CDR2 YYEEEE. V shed 2 bases, J shed 1 base, and the junction held 3 bases outside the gene matches. The CDR3 length is 14 residues. The CDR3 here is CASSFRGFSYEQYF. Written as DNA, the CDR3 is TGTGCCAGCAGCTTCAGGGGGTTTTCCTACGAGCAGTACTTC. The full variable domain, in which reference TRBV5-6 and TRBJ2-7 provide the parts outside the CDR3, is DAGVTQSPTHLIKTRGQQVTLRCSPKSGHDTVSWYQQALGQGPQFIFQYYEEEERQRGNFPDRFSGHQFPNYSSELNVNALLLGDSALYLCASSFRGFSYEQYFGPGTRLTVT.

The chain couples TRBV30 to TRBJ2-2, with 7 bases matching TRBD2. The germline V gene has CDR1 GTSNPN and CDR2 SVGIG (reference sequence). Trimming at V came to 5 bases and at J to 7 bases, leaving 10 bases not matched to a gene. The CDR3 is made up of 14 amino acids. This CDR3 is CAWGEGLEDGELFF. As DNA, the CDR3 is TGTGCCTGGGGGGAGGGCCTGGAGGACGGGGAGCTGTTTTTT.